The next 3 T cell receptor beta chains were all read from a single sample in a study of shared clonotypes between healthy human individuals. Assay: immunoSEQ multiplex PCR; the TCRdb copy retains only in-frame clones and omits some. The sample lists 550,000 to 600,000 clones, around 80% occurring once. The sample comprised PBMCs. Receptors were obtained from a woman in her thirties or forties in good health. Some clones in this sample may be carry-over from other donors' samples.

This sequence joins TRBV28 and TRBJ1-5, with 8 bases lining up with TRBD1. This CDR3 region has 17 residues. Unmatched junction bases numbered 8, after V lost 3 bases and J lost 1 base. The germline V gene has CDR1 MDHEN and CDR2 SYDVKM. CDR3 residues: CASSFLQGGGSNQPQHF. CDR3 in DNA: TGTGCCAGCAGTTTCTTACAGGGGGGAGGGAGCAATCAGCCCCAGCATTTT.

The chain carries TRBV6-5 and TRBJ2-7, with TRBD2 matching 11 bases. Germline CDR1 reads MNHEY; CDR2 reads SVGAGI. The CDR3 covers 13 residues. V was clipped by 8 bases and J by 6 bases; unmatched bases: 6. The CDR3 bases are TGTGCCAGCGGTAGCGGGAGGGCCTTCGAGCAGTACTTC. Translation gives CASGSGRAFEQYF.

This clone was seen a single time. This chain uses TRBV7-9 with TRBJ2-7; 7 positions agree with TRBD1. V lost 4 bases and J lost 5; bases outside the gene matches: 5. The CDR3 has 13 residues. The V gene's germline CDR1 is SEHNR and CDR2 FQNEAQ (reference sequence). The CDR3: CASSSQGVDEQYF. The CDR3 DNA follows: TGTGCCAGCAGCTCCCAGGGGGTCGACGAGCAGTACTTC.